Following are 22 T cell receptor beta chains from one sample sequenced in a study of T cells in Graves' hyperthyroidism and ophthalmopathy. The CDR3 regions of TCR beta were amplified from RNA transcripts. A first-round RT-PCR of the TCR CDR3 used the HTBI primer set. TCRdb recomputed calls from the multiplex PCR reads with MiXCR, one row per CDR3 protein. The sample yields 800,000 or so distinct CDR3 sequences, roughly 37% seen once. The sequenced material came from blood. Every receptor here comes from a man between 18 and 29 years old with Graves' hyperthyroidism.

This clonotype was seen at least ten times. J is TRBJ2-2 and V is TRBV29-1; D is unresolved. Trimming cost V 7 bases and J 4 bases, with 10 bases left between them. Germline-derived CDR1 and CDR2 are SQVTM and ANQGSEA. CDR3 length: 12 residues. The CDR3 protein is CSGRRPTGELFF. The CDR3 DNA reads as TGCAGCGGCCGGCGACCCACCGGGGAGCTGTTTTTT.

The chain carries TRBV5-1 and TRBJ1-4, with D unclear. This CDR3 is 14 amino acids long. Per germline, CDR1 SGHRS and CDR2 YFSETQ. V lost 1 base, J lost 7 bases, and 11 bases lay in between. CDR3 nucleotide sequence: TGCGCCAGCAGCTTGTCGGGGAGTGGTGAAAAACTGTTTTTT. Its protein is CASSLSGSGEKLFF.

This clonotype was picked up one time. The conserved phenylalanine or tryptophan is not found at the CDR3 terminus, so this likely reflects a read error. CDR3 loop: CSAGARATSYEQYT. The CDR3 region has the DNA TGCAGTGCAGGGGCCAGGGCGACCTCCTACGAGCAGTACACA. The V call is TRBV20-1, the J call TRBJ2-7; maybe TRBD1 (5 bases). Germline CDR1 and CDR2: DFQATT and SNEGSKA (reference sequence). Trimming took off 6 bases at V and 0 bases at J, with 15 bases between the two ends. CDR3 length: 14 residues.

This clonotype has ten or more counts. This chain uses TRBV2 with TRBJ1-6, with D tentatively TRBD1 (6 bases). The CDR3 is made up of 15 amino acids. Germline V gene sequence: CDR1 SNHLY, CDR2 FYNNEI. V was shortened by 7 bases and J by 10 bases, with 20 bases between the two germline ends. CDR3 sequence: CASTNGGRDGSPLHF. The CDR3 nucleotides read TGTGCCAGCACAAATGGGGGCAGGGACGGCTCACCCCTCCACTTT.

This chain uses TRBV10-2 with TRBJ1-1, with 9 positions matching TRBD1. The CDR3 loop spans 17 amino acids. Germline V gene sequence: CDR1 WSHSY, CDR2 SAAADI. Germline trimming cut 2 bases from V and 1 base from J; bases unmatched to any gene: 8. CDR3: CASSETGTGSPNTEAFF. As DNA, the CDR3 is TGCGCCAGCAGTGAGACCGGGACAGGGTCCCCGAACACTGAAGCTTTCTTT.

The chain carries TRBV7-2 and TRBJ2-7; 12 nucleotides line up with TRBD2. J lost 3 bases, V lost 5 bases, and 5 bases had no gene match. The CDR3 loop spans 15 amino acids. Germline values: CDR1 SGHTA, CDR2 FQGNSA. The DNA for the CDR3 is TGTGCCAGCAGCCTTCTAGCGGGGGGGCACTACGAGCAGTACTTC. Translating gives CASSLLAGGHYEQYF.

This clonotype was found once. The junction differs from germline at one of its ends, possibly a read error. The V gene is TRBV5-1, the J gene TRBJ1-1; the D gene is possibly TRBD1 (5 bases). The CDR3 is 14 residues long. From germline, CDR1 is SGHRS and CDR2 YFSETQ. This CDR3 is CASSMTESNTEASF. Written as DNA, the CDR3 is TGCGCCAGCAGCATGACAGAATCGAACACTGAAGCTTCCTTT. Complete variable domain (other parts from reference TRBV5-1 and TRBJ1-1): KAGVTQTPRYLIKTRGQQVTLSCSPISGHRSVSWYQQTPGQGLQFLFEYFSETQRNKGNFPGRFSGRQFSNSRSEMNVSTLELGDSALYLCASSMTESNTEASFGQGTRLTVV.

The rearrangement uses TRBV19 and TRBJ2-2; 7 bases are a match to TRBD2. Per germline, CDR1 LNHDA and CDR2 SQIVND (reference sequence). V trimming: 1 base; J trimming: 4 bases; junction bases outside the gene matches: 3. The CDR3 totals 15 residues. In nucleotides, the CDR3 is TGTGCCAGTAGTATAGGGGGGAGGGGCACCGGGGAGCTGTTTTTT. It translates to CASSIGGRGTGELFF.

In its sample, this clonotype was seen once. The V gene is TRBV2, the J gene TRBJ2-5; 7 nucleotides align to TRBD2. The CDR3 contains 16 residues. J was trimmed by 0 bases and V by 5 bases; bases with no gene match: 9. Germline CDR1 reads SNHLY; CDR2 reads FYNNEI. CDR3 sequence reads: CASSPLAEGNQETQYF. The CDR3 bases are TGTGCCAGCAGTCCTCTAGCGGAGGGAAACCAAGAGACCCAGTACTTC.

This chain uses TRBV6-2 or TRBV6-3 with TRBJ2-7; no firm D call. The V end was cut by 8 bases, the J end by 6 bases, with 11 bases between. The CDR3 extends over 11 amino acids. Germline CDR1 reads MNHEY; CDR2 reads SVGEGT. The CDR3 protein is CASGSPGEQYF. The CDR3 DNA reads TGTGCCAGCGGTTCCCCCGGCGAGCAGTACTTC.

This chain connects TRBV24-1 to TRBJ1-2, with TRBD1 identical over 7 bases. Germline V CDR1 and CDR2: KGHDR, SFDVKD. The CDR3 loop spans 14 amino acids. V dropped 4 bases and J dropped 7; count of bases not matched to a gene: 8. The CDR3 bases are TGTGCCACCAGTGACCTCGACAGGGCGGCTGGCTACACCTTC. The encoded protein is CATSDLDRAAGYTF.

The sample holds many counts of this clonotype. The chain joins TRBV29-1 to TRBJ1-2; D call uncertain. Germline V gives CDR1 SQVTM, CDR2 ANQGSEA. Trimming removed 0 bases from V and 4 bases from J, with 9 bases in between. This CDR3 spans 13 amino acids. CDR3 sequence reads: CSVEELIAYGYTF. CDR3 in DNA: TGCAGCGTTGAAGAACTGATCGCCTATGGCTACACCTTC. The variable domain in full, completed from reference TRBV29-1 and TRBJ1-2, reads SAVISQKPSRDICQRGTSLTIQCQVDSQVTMMFWYRQQPGQSLTLIATANQGSEATYESGFVIDKFPISRPNLTFSTLTVSNMSPEDSSIYLCSVEELIAYGYTFGSGTRLTVV.

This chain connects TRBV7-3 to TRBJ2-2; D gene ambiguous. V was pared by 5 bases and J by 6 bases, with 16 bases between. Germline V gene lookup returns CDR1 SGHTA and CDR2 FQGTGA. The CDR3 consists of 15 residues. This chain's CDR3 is CASSRHGLVAGELFF. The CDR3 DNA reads TGTGCCAGCAGCCGACACGGGCTGGTTGCCGGGGAGCTGTTTTTT.

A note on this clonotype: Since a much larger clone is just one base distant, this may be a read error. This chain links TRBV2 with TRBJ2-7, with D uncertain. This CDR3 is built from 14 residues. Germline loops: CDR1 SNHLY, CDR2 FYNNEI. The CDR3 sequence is CAGSENEISYEQYF. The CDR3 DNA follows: TGTGCCGGCAGTGAAAACGAGATCTCCTACGAGCAGTACTTC.

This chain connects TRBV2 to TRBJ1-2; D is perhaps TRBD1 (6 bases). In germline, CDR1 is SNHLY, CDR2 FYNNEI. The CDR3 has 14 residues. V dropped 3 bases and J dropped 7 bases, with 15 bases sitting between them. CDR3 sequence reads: CASSDEGGGSGYTF. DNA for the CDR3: TGTGCCAGCAGTGATGAGGGCGGGGGCAGTGGCTACACCTTC.

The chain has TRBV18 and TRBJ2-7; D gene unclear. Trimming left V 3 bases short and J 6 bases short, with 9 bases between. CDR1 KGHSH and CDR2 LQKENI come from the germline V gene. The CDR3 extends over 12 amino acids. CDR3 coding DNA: TGTGCCAGCTCACCCCCATCGCGCGAGCAGTACTTC. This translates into CASSPPSREQYF.

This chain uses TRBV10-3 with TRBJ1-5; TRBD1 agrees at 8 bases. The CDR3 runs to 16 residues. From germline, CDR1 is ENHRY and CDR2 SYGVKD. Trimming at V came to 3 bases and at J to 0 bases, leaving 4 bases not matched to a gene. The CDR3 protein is CAISDSTGDSNQPQHF. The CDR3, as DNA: TGTGCCATCAGTGATTCGACAGGGGATAGCAATCAGCCCCAGCATTTT.

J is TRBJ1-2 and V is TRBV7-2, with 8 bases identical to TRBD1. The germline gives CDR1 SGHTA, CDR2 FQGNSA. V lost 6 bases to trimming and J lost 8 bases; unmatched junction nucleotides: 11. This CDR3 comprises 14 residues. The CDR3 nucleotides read TGTGCCAGCAGTGACTCGGGACAGGAGGGGGGCTACACCTTC. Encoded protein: CASSDSGQEGGYTF.

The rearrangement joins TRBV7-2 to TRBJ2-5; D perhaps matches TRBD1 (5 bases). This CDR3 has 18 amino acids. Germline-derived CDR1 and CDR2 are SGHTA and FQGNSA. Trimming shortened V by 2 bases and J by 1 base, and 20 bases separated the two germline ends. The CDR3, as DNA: TGTGCCAGCAGCTTACCGTTACATCCCGGCGACAGCCAAGAGACCCAGTACTTC. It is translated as CASSLPLHPGDSQETQYF.

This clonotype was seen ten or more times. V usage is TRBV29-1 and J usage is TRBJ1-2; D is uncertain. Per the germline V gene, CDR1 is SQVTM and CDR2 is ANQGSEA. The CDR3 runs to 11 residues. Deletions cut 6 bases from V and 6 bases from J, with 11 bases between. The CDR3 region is CSVGPEHGYTF. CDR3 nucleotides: TGCAGCGTCGGACCAGAGCATGGCTACACCTTC. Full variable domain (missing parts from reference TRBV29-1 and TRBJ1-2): SAVISQKPSRDICQRGTSLTIQCQVDSQVTMMFWYRQQPGQSLTLIATANQGSEATYESGFVIDKFPISRPNLTFSTLTVSNMSPEDSSIYLCSVGPEHGYTFGSGTRLTVV.

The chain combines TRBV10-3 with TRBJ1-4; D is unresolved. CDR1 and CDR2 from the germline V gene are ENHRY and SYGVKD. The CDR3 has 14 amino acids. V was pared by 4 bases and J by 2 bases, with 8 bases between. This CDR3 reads CAISGAPTNEKLFF. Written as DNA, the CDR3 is TGTGCCATCAGTGGGGCACCTACTAATGAAAAACTGTTTTTT.

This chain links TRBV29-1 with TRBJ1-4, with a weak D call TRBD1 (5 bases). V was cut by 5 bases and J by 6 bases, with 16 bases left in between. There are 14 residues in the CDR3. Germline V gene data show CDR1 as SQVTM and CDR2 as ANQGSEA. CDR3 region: CSVSGNTGDEKLFF. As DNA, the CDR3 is TGCAGCGTTTCAGGGAACACCGGGGATGAAAAACTGTTTTTT.